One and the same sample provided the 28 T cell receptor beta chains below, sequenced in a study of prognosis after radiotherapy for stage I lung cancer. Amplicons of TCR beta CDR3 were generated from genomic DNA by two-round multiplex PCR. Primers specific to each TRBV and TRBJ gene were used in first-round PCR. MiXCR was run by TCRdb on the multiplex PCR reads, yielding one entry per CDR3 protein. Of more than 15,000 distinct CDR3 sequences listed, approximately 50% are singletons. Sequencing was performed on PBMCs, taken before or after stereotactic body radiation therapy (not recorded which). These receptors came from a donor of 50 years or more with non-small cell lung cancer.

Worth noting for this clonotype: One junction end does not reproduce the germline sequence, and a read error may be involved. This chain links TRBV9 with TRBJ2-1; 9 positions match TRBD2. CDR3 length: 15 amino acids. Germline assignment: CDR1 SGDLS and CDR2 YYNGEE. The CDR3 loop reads CASSEASGKGGEHFF. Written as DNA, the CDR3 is TGTGCCAGCAGCGAGGCTAGCGGGAAGGGTGGTGAGCATTTCTTC.

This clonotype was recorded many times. CDR3 in DNA: TGTGCCAGCAGTCAGGGGCCTCAGCCCCAGCATTTT. Its protein product is CASSQGPQPQHF. The chain uses TRBV6-1 and TRBJ1-5; tentative D call: TRBD1 (6 bases). Germline loops: CDR1 MNHNS, CDR2 SASEGT. The CDR3 contains 12 residues. V lost 5 bases, J lost 6 bases, and 8 bases lay in between.

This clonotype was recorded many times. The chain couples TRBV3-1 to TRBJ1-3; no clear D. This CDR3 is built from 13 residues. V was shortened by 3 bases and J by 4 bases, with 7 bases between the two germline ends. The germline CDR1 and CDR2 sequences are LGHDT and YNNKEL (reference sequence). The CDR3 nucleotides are TGTGCCAGCAGCCAGGACCCGGGAAACACCATATATTTT. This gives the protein CASSQDPGNTIYF.

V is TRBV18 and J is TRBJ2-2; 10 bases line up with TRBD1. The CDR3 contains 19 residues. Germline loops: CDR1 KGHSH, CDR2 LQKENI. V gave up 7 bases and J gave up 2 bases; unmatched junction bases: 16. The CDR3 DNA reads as TGTGCCAGCTTCAACAACGCCGGGACAGGGGACCAAAACACCGGGGAGCTGTTTTTT. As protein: CASFNNAGTGDQNTGELFF.

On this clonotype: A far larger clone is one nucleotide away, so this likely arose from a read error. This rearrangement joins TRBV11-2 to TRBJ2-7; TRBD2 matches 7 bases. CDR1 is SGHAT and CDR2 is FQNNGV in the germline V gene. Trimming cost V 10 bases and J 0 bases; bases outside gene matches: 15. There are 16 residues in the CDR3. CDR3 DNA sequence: TGTGCCATTAGTAACCTAGCTAGCGGTTTCTCCTACGAGCAGTACTTC. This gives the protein CAISNLASGFSYEQYF.

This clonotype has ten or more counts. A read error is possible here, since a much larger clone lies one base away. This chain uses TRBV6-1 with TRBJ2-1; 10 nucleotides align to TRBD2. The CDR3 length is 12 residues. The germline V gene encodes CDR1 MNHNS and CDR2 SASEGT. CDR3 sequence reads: CASGLADNGQFF. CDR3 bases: TGTGCCAGCGGACTAGCGGACAATGGGCAGTTCTTC.

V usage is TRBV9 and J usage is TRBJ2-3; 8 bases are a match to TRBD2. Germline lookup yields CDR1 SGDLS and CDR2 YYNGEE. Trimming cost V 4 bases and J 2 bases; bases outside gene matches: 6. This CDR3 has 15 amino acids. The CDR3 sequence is CASSRLALSTDTQYF. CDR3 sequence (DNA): TGTGCCAGCAGCCGACTAGCGCTATCCACAGATACGCAGTATTTT.

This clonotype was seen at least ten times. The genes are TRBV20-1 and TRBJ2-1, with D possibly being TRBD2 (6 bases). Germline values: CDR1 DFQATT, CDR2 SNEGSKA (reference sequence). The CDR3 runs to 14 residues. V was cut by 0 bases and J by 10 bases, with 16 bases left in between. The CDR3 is CSARERTIVREQFF. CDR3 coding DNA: TGCAGTGCTAGAGAGAGGACTATCGTCAGGGAGCAGTTCTTC.

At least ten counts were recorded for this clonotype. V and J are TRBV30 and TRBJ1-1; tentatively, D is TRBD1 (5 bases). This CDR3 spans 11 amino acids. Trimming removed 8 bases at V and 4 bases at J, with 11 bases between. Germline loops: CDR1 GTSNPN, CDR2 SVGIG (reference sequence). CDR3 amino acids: CAGGHSTEAFF. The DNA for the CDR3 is TGTGCCGGGGGTCACAGCACTGAAGCTTTCTTT.

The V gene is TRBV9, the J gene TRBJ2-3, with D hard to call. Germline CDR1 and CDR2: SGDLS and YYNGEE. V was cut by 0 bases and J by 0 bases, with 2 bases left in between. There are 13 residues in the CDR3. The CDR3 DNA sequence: TGTGCCAGCAGCGTAGTCAGCACAGATACGCAGTATTTT. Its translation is CASSVVSTDTQYF.

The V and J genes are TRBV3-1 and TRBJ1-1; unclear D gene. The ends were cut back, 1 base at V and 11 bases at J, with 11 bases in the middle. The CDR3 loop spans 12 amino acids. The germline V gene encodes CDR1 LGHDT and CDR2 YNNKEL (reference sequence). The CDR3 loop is CASSQGWSHAFF. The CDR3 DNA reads TGTGCCAGCAGCCAAGGATGGTCGCACGCTTTCTTT.

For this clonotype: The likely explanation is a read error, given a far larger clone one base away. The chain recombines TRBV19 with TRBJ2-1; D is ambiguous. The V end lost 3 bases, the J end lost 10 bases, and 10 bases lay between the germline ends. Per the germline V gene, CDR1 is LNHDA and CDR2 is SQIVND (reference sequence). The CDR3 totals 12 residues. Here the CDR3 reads CASSMSGHEQFF. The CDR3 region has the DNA TGTGCCAGTAGTATGTCTGGCCACGAGCAGTTCTTC.

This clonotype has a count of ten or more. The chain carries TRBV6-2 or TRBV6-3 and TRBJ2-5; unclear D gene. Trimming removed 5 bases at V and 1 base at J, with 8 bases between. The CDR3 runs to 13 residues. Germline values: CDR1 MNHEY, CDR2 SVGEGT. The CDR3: CASSDRPQETQYF. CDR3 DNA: TGTGCCAGCAGTGACCGTCCCCAAGAGACCCAGTACTTC.

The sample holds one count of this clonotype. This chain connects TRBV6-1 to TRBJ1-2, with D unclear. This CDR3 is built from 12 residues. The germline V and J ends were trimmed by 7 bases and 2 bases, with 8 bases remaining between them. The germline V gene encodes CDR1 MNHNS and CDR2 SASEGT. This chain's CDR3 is CASNLGNYGYTF. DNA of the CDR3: TGTGCCAGCAACTTGGGAAACTATGGCTACACCTTC.

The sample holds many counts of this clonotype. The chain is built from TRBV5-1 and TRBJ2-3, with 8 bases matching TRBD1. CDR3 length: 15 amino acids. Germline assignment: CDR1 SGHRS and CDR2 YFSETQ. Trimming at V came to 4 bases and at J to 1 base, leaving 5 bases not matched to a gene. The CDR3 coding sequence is TGCGCCAGCAGCCGGGACAGGCCACGCACAGATACGCAGTATTTT. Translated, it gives CASSRDRPRTDTQYF. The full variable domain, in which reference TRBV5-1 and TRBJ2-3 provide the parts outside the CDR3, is KAGVTQTPRYLIKTRGQQVTLSCSPISGHRSVSWYQQTPGQGLQFLFEYFSETQRNKGNFPGRFSGRQFSNSRSEMNVSTLELGDSALYLCASSRDRPRTDTQYFGPGTRLTVL.

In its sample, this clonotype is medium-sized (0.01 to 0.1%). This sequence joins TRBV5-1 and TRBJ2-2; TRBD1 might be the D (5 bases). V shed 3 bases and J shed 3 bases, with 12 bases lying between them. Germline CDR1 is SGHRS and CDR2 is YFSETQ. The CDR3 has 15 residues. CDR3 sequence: CASSSYGADTGELFF. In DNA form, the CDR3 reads TGCGCCAGCAGCTCGTATGGGGCAGACACCGGGGAGCTGTTTTTT.

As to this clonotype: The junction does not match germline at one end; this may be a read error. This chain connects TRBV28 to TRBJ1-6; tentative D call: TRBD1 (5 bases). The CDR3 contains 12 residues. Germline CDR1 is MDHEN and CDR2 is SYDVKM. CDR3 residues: CASSGTPRGLHF. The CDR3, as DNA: TGTGCCAGCAGTGGGACCCCCCGCGGCCTCCACTTC.

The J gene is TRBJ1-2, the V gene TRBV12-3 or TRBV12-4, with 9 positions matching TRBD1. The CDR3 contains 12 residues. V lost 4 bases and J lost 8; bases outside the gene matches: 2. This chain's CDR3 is CASSSTGGGYTF. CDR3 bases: TGTGCCAGCAGTTCCACAGGGGGCGGCTACACCTTC.

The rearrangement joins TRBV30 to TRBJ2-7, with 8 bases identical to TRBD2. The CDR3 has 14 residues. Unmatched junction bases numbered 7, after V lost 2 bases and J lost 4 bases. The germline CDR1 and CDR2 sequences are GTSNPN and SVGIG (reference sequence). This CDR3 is CAWSRPGGGYEQYF. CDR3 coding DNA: TGTGCCTGGAGTCGACCCGGGGGGGGTTACGAGCAGTACTTC.

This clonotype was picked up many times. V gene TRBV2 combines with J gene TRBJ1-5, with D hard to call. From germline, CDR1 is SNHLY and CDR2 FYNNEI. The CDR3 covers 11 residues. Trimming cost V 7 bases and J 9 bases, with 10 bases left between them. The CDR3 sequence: CASTSWGPQHF. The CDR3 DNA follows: TGTGCCAGCACCTCATGGGGGCCCCAGCATTTT. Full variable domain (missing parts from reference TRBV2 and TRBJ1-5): EPEVTQTPSHQVTQMGQEVILRCVPISNHLYFYWYRQILGQKVEFLVSFYNNEISEKSEIFDDQFSVERPDGSNFTLKIRSTKLEDSAMYFCASTSWGPQHFGDGTRLSIL.

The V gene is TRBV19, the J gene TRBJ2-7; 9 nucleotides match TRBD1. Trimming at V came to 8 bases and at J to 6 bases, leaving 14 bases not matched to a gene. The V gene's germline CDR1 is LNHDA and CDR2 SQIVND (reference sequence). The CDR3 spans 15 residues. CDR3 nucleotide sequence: TGTGCCAGTGCCTCCCCGGGACAGGGCTCAGTCGAGCAGTACTTC. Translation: CASASPGQGSVEQYF.

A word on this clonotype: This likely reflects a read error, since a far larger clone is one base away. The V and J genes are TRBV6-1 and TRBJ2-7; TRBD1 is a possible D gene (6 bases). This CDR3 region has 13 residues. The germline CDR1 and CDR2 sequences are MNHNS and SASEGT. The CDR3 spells CAISSTGYYEQYF. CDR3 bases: TGTGCCATCAGTTCTACAGGGTACTACGAGCAGTACTTC.

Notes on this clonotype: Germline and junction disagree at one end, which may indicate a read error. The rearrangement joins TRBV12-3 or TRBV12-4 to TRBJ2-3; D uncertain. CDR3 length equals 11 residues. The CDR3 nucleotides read TGTTCCAGCAGTTTTCATGATACGCAGTATTTT. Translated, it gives CSSSFHDTQYF.

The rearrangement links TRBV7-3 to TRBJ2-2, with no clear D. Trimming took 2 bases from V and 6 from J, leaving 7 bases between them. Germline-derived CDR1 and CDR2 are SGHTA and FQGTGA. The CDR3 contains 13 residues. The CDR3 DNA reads TGTGCCAGCAGCTTAGGGCAGGCCGGGGAGCTGTTTTTT. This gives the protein CASSLGQAGELFF.

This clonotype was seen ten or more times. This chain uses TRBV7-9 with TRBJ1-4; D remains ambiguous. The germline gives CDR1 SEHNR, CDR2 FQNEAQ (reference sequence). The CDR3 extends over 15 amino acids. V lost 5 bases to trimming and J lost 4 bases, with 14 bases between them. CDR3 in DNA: TGTGCCAGCAGCCCATCCGGCAGCCTTAATGAAAAACTGTTTTTT. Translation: CASSPSGSLNEKLFF.

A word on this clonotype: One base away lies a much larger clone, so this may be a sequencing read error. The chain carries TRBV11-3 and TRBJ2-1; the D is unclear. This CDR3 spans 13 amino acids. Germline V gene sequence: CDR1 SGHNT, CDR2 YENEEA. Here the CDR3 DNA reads TGTGCCAGCACTGGGTACTATGGATATGAGCAGTCCTTC. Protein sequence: CASTGYYGYEQSF.

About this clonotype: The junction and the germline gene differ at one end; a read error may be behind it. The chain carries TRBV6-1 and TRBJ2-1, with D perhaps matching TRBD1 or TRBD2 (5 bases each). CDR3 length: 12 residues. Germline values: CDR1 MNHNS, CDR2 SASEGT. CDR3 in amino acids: CASSDGGIAAIF. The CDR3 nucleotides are TGTGCCAGCAGTGATGGGGGAATAGCAGCCATCTTC.

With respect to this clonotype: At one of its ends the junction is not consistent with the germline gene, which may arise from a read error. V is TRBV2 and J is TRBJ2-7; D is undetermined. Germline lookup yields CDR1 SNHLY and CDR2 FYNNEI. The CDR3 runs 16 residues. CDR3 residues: CAVRPFRARKSYDQYF. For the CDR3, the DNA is TGTGCCGTAAGACCGTTCCGGGCCCGTAAATCATACGATCAGTACTTC.